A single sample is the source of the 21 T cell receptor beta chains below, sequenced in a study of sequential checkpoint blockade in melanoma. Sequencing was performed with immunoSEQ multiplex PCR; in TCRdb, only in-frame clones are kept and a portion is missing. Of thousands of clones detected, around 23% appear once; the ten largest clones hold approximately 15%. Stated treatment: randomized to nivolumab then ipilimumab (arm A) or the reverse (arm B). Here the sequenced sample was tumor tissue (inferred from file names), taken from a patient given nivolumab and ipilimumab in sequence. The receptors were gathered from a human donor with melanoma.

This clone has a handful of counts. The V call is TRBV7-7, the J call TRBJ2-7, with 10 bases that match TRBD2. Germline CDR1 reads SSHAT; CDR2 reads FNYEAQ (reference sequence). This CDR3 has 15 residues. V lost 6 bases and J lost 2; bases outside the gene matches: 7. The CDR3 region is CASSPGLAEAYEQYF. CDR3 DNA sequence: TGTGCCAGCAGTCCCGGACTAGCGGAAGCCTACGAGCAGTACTTC.

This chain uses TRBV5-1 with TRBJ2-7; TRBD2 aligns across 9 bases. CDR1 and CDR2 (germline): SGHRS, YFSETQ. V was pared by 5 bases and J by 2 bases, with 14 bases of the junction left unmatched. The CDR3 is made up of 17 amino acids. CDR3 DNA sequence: TGCGCCAGCAGTCCGGCTAGCGGGGCGTCAAATACCTACGAGCAGTACTTC. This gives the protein CASSPASGASNTYEQYF.

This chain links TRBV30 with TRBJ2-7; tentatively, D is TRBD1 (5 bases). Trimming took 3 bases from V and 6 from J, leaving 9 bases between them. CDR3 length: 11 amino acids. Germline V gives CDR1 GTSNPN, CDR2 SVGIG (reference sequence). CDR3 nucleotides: TGTGCCTGGAGCGACAGTAGCGAGCAGTACTTC. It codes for CAWSDSSEQYF.

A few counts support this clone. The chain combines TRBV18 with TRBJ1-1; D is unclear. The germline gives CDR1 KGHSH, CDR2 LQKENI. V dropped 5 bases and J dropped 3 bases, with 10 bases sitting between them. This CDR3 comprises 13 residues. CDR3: CASSSSGDTEAFF. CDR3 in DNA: TGTGCCAGCTCATCGAGCGGGGACACTGAAGCTTTCTTT.

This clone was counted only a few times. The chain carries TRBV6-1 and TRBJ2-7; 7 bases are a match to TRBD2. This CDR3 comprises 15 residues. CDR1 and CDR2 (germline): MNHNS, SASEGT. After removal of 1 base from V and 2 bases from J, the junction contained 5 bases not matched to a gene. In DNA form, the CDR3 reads TGTGCCAGCAGTGAAGGAGGACTAGGGGCCTACGAGCAGTACTTC. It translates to CASSEGGLGAYEQYF.

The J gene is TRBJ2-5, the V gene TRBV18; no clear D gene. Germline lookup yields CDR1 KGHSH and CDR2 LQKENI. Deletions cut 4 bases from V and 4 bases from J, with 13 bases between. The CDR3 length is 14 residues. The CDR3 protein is CASSLGGSAETQYF. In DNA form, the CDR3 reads TGTGCCAGCTCACTGGGTGGGTCAGCAGAGACCCAGTACTTC.

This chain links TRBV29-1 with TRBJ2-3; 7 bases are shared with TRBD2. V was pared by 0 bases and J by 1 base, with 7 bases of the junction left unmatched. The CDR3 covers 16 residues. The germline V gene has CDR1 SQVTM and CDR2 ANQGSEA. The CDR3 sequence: CSVEEWRESGTDTQYF. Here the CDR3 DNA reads TGCAGCGTTGAAGAATGGCGGGAGTCGGGCACAGATACGCAGTATTTT.

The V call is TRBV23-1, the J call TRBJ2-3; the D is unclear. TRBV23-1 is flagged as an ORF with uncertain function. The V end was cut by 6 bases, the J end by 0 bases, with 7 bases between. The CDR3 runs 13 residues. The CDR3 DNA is TGCGCCAGCAGCGTCCTTAGCACAGATACGCAGTATTTT. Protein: CASSVLSTDTQYF.

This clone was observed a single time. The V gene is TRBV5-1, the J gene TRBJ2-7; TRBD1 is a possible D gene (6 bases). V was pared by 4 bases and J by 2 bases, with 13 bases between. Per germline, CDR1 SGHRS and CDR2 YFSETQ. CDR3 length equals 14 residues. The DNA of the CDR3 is TGCGCCAGCAGCCATTCGACAGGCCCCTACGAGCAGTACTTC. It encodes CASSHSTGPYEQYF.

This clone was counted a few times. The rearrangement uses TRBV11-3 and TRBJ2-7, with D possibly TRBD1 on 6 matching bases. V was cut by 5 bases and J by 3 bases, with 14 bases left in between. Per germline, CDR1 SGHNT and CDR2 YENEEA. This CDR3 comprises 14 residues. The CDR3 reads CASSQNREHYEQYF. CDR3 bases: TGTGCCAGCAGCCAGAACAGGGAGCACTACGAGCAGTACTTC.

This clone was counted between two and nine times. CDR3 nucleotide sequence: TGTGCCAGCAGGTCGGGGTTGGGAAACACCGGGGAGCTGTTTTTT. This gives the protein CASRSGLGNTGELFF. The chain uses TRBV11-3 and TRBJ2-2; tentative D call: TRBD2 (5 bases). The CDR3 totals 15 residues. Germline V gives CDR1 SGHNT, CDR2 YENEEA. V gave up 6 bases and J gave up 2 bases, with 13 bases separating them.

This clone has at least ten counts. In nucleotides, the CDR3 is TGTGCCAGCAGCTCCCAGGCGTCAGCCGCGGGCACTGAAGCTTTCTTT. Translating gives CASSSQASAAGTEAFF. The chain uses TRBV11-3 and TRBJ1-1; no definite D call. The CDR3 length is 16 residues. Trimming pared 4 bases from V and 4 bases from J, leaving 19 bases between. Per the germline V gene, CDR1 is SGHNT and CDR2 is YENEEA. The full variable domain, rest sourced from reference TRBV11-3 and TRBJ1-1, is EAGVVQSPRYKIIEKKQPVAFWCNPISGHNTLYWYLQNLGQGPELLIRYENEEAVDDSQLPKDRFSAERLKGVDSTLKIQPAELGDSAVYLCASSSQASAAGTEAFFGQGTRLTVV.

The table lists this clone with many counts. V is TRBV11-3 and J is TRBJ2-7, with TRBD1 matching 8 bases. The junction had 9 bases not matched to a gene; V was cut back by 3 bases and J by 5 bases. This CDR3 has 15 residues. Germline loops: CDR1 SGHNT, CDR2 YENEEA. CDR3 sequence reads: CASSLRQGRPHEQYF. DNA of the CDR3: TGTGCCAGCAGCTTGAGACAGGGGCGTCCGCACGAGCAGTACTTC.

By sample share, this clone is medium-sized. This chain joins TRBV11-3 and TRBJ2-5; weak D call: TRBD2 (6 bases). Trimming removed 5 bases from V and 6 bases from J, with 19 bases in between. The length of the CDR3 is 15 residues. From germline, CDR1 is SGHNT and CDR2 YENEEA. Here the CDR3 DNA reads TGTGCCAGCAGCCCCCTTGCGGGATGGCGAAAGACCCAGTACTTC. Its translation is CASSPLAGWRKTQYF.

As DNA, the CDR3 is TGCGCCAGCAGTGAGAGGCTCTACAGGGGGAAAATTAGCAATCAGCCCCAGCATTTT. It codes for CASSERLYRGKISNQPQHF. The V call is TRBV10-2, the J call TRBJ1-5; TRBD1 matches 8 bases. Germline V gene lookup returns CDR1 WSHSY and CDR2 SAAADI. The trim removed 2 bases at V and 0 bases at J, leaving 12 bases unmatched. CDR3 size: 19 residues.

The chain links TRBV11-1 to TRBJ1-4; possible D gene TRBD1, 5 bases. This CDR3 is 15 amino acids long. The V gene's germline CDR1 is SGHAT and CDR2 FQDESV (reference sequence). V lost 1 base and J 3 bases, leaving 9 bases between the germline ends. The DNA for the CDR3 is TGTGCCAGCAGCTTAGGGGGCCGGCCTAATGAAAAACTGTTTTTT. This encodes CASSLGGRPNEKLFF.

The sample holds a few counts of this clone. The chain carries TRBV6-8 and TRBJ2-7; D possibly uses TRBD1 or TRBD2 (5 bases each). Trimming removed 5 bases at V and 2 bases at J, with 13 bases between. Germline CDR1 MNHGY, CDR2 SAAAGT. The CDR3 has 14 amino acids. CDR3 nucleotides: TGTGCCAGCAGTGTCGGGACGGATACCTACGAGCAGTACTTC. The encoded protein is CASSVGTDTYEQYF.

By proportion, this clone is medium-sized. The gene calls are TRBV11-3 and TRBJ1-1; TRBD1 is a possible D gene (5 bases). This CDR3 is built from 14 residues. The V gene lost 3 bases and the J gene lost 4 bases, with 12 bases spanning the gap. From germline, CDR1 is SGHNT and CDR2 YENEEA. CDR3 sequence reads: CASSLVQGTTEAFF. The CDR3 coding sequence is TGTGCCAGCAGCTTGGTGCAGGGTACCACTGAAGCTTTCTTT. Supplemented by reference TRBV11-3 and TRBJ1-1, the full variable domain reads EAGVVQSPRYKIIEKKQPVAFWCNPISGHNTLYWYLQNLGQGPELLIRYENEEAVDDSQLPKDRFSAERLKGVDSTLKIQPAELGDSAVYLCASSLVQGTTEAFFGQGTRLTVV.

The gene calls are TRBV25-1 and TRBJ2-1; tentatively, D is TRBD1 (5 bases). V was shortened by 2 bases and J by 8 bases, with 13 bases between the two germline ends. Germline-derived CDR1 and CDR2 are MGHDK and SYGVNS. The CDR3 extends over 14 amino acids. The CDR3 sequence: CASSENRQGYEQFF. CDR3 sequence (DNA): TGTGCCAGCAGTGAAAACCGGCAGGGTTATGAGCAGTTCTTC.

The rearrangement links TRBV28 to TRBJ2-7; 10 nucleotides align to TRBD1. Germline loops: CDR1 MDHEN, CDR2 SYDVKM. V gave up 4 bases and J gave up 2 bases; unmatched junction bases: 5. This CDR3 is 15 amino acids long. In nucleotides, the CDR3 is TGTGCCAGCAGTTCCCCTGGACAGGGGGCCTACGAGCAGTACTTC. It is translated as CASSSPGQGAYEQYF.

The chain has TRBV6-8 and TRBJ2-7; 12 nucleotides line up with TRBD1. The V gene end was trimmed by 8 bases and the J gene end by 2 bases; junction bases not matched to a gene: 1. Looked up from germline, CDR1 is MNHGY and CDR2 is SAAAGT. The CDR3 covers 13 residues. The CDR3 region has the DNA TGTGCCAGCGGGGACAGGGGGCCCTACGAGCAGTACTTC. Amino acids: CASGDRGPYEQYF.